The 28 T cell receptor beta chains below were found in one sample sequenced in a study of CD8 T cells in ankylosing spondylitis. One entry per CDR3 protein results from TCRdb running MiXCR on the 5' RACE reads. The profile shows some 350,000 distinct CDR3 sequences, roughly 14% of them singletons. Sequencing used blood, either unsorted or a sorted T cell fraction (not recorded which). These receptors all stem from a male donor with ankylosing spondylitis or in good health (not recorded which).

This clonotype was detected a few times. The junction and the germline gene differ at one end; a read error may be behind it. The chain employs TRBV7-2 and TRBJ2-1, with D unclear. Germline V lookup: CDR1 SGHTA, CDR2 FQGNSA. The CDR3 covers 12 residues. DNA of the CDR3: TGTGCCAGCAGCTCCCCGTACAGTGAGCAGTTCTTC. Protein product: CASSSPYSEQFF.

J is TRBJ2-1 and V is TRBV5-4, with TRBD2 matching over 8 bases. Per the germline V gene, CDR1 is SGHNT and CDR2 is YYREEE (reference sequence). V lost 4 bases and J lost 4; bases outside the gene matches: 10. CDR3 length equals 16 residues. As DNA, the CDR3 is TGTGCCAGCAGCCAACCGGGAGGGCCTTGGTACAATGAGCAGTTCTTC. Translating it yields CASSQPGGPWYNEQFF.

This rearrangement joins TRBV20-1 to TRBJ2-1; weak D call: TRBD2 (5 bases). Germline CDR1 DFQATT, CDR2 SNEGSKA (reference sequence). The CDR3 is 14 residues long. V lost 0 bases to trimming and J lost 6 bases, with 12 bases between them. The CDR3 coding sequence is TGCAGTGCTAGAGACCCAAGAGGGCTCAATGAGCAGTTCTTC. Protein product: CSARDPRGLNEQFF.

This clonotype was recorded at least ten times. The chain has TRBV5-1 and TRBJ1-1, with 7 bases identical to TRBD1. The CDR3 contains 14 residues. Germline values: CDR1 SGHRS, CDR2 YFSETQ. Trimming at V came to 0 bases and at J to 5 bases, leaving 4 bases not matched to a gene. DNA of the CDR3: TGCGCCAGCAGCTTGGAGGGGGCGCGTACTGAAGCTTTCTTT. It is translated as CASSLEGARTEAFF.

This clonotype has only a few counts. For the CDR3, the DNA is TGCAGTGCTTCCCAGGAGGGATACACAGATACGCAGTATTTT. Translation gives CSASQEGYTDTQYF. The chain carries TRBV20-1 and TRBJ2-3, with D possibly being TRBD2 (6 bases). V lost 5 bases to trimming and J lost 2 bases, with 14 bases between them. This CDR3 has 14 amino acids. Germline V gives CDR1 DFQATT, CDR2 SNEGSKA (reference sequence).

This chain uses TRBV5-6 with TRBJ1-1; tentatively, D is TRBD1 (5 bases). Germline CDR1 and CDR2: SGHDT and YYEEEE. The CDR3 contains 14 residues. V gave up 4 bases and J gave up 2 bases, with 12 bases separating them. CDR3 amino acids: CASSPHGGNTEAFF. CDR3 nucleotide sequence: TGTGCCAGCAGCCCCCACGGGGGAAACACTGAAGCTTTCTTT.

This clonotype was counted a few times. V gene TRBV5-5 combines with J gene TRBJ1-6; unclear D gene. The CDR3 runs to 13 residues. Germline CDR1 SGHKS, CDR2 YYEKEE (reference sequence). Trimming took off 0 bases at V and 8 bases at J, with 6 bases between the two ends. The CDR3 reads CASSLDRHSPLHF. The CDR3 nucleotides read TGTGCCAGCAGCTTGGACAGACATTCACCCCTCCACTTT.

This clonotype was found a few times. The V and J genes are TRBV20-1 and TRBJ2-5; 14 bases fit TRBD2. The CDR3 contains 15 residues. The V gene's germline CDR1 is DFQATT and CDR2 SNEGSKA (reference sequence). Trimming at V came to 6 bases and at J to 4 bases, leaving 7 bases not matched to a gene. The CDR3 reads CSAPRTSGGPETQYF. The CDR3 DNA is TGCAGTGCCCCTCGGACTAGCGGGGGGCCAGAGACCCAGTACTTC.

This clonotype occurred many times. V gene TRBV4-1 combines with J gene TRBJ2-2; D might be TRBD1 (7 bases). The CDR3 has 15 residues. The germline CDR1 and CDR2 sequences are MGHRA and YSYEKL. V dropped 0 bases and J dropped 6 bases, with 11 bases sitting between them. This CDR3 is CASSQDQGGPGELFF. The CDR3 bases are TGCGCCAGCAGCCAAGATCAGGGGGGACCCGGGGAGCTGTTTTTT.

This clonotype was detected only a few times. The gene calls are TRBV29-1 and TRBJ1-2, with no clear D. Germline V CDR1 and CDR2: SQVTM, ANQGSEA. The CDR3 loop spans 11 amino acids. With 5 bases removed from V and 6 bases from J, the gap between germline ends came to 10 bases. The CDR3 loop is CSVLSGDGYTF. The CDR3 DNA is TGCAGCGTTCTATCCGGGGATGGCTACACCTTC. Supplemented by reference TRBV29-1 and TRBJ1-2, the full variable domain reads SAVISQKPSRDICQRGTSLTIQCQVDSQVTMMFWYRQQPGQSLTLIATANQGSEATYESGFVIDKFPISRPNLTFSTLTVSNMSPEDSSIYLCSVLSGDGYTFGSGTRLTVV.

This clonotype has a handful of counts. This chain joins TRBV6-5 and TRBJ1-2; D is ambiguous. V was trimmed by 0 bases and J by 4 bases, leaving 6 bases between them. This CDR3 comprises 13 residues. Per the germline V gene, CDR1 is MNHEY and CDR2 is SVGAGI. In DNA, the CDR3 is TGTGCCAGCAGTTACTCTATTTCCTATGGCTACACCTTC. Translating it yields CASSYSISYGYTF.

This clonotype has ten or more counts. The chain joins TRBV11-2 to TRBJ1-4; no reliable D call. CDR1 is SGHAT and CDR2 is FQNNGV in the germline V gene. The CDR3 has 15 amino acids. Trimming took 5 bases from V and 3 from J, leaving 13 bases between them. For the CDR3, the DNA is TGTGCCAGCAGCCCCTTAGGTCGGGCTAATGAAAAACTGTTTTTT. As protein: CASSPLGRANEKLFF. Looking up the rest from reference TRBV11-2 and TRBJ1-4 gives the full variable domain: EAGVAQSPRYKIIEKRQSVAFWCNPISGHATLYWYQQILGQGPKLLIQFQNNGVVDDSQLPKDRFSAERLKGVDSTLKIQPAKLEDSAVYLCASSPLGRANEKLFFGSGTQLSVL.

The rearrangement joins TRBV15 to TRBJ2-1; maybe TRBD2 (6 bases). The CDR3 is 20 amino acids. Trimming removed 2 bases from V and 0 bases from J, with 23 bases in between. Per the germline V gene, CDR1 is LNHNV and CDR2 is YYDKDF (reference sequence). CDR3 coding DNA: TGTGCCACCAGCAGACGCCCAATTTGGGAGCGGGCGAGCTCCTACAATGAGCAGTTCTTC. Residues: CATSRRPIWERASSYNEQFF.

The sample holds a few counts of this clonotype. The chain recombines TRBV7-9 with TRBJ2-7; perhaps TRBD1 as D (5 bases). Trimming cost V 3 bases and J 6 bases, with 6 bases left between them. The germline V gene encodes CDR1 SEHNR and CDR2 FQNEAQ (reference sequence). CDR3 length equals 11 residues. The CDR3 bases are TGTGCCAGCAGCTTCAGGGCCGAGCAGTACTTC. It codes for CASSFRAEQYF.

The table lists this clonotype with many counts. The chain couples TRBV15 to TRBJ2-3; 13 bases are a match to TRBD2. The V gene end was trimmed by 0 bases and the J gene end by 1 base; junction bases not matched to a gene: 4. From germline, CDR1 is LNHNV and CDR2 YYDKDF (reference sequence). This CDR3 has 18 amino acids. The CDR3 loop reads CATSRDLGTSGGTDTQYF. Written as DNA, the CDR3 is TGTGCCACCAGCAGAGATTTGGGGACTAGCGGGGGCACAGATACGCAGTATTTT.

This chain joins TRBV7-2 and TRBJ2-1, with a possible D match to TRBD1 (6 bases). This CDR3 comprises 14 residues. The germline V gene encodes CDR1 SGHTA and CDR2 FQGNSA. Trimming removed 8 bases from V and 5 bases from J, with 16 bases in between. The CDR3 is CASCNYNRDNEQFF. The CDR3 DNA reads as TGTGCCAGCTGCAATTATAACAGGGACAATGAGCAGTTCTTC.

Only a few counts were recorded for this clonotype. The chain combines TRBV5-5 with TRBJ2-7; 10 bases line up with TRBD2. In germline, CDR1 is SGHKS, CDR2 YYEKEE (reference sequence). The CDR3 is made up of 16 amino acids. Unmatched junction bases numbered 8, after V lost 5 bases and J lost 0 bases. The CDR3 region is CASRPPGTSDSYEQYF. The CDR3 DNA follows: TGTGCCAGCAGACCGCCCGGGACTAGCGACTCCTACGAGCAGTACTTC.

The CDR3 nucleotides are TGTGCCAGCAGCCAAGCGAGTTTTCAGTACTTC. Translation: CASSQASFQYF. The chain couples TRBV3-1 to TRBJ2-5; D ambiguous. The CDR3 extends over 11 amino acids. V was trimmed by 1 base and J by 11 bases, leaving 8 bases between them. CDR1 is LGHDT and CDR2 is YNNKEL in the germline V gene (reference sequence).

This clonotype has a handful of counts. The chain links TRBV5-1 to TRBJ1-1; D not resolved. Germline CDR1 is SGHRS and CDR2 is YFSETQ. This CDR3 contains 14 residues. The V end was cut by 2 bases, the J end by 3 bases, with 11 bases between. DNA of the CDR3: TGCGCCAGCAGCTTTGAGGGTAGGGACACTGAAGCTTTCTTT. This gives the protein CASSFEGRDTEAFF.

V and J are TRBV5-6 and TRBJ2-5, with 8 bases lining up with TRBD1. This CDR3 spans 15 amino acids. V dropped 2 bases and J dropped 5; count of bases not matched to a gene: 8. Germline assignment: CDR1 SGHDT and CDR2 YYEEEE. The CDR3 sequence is CASSLPRNRGETQYF. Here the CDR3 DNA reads TGTGCCAGCAGCTTACCGAGAAACAGGGGGGAGACCCAGTACTTC.

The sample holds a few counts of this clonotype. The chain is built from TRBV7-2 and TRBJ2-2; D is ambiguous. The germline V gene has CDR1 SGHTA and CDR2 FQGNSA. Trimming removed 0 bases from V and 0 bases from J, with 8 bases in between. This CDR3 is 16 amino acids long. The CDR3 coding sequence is TGTGCCAGCAGCTTAGCGCCCAGTTCGAACACCGGGGAGCTGTTTTTT. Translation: CASSLAPSSNTGELFF.

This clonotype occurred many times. CDR3 nucleotides: TGCAGTGCTCCGAGGACAGGGGGCACTGAAGCTTTCTTT. Translation: CSAPRTGGTEAFF. The chain is built from TRBV20-1 and TRBJ1-1; 10 bases line up with TRBD1. Germline-derived CDR1 and CDR2 are DFQATT and SNEGSKA (reference sequence). The length of the CDR3 is 13 residues. V lost 5 bases to trimming and J lost 4 bases; unmatched junction nucleotides: 4.

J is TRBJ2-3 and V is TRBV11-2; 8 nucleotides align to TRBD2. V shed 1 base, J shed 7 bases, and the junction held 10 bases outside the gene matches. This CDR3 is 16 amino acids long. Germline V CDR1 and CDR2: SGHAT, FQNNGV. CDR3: CASSLGRAGAHYTQYF. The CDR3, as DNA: TGTGCCAGCAGCTTAGGTCGAGCGGGGGCCCATTATACGCAGTATTTT.

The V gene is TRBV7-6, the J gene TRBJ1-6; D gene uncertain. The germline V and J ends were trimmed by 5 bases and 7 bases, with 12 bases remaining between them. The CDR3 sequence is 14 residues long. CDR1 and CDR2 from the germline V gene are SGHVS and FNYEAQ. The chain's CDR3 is CASSPGDRNSPLHF. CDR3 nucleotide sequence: TGTGCCAGCAGCCCCGGCGATCGGAATTCACCCCTCCACTTT. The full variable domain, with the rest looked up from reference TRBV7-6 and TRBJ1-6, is GAGVSQSPRYKVTKRGQDVALRCDPISGHVSLYWYRQALGQGPEFLTYFNYEAQQDKSGLPNDRFSAERPEGSISTLTIQRTEQRDSAMYRCASSPGDRNSPLHFGNGTRLTVT.

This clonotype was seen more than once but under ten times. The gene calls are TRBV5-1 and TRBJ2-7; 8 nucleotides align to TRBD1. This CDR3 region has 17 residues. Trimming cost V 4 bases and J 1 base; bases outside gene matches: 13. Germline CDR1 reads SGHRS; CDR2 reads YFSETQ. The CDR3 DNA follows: TGCGCCAGCAGCCTGATTGACCGACAGGGGCGATCCTACGAGCAGTACTTC. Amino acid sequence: CASSLIDRQGRSYEQYF.

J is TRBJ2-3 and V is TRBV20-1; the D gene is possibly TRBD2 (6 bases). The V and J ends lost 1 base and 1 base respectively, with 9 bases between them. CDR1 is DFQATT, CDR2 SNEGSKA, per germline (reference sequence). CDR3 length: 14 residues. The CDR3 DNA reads TGCAGTGCTAGAGGGAGGGGTGGCACAGATACGCAGTATTTT. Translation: CSARGRGGTDTQYF.

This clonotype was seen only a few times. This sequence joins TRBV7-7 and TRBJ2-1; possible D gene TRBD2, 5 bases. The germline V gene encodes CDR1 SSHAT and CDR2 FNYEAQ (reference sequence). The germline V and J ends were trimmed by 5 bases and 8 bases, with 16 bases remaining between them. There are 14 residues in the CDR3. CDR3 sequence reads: CASSPSRARDEQFF. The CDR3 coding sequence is TGTGCCAGCAGCCCCTCGAGGGCGCGGGATGAGCAGTTCTTC.

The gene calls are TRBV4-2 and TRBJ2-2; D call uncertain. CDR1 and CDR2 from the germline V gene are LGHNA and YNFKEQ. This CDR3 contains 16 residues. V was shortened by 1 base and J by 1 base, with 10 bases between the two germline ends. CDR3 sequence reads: CASSQVEPVNTGELFF. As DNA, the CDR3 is TGTGCCAGCAGCCAAGTCGAGCCCGTGAACACCGGGGAGCTGTTTTTT.